Here is one T cell receptor beta chain with its context. Its antigen is not known. This record belongs to a study of post-analysis software for immune sequencing data. Overall study context: Courses of disease covered relapsing-remitting, secondary progressive and progressive-relapsing multiple sclerosis. Study findings and constraints: When compared against controls, multiple sclerosis patients showed significantly lower normalized Chao1 diversity. Patients had higher frequencies than controls of roughly 5 TRBV segments, including TRBV5-6, TRBV5-1 and TRBV20-1.

With V trimmed by 0 bases and J by 5 bases, 10 bases remained unmatched. The CDR3 extends over 20 amino acids. Germline lookup yields CDR1 SGHTA and CDR2 FQGNSA. Every TCR beta cDNA library bore unique molecular identifiers. One entry per CDR3 protein results from TCRdb running MiXCR on the PCR reads. The sample records some 700,000 distinct CDR3 sequences, approximately 60% being singletons. Sequencing was carried out using blood. This TCR came from a girl between 2 and 10 years old with multiple sclerosis. The V and J genes are TRBV7-2 and TRBJ2-2, with 15 bases aligning to TRBD2. CDR3 in DNA: TGTGCCAGCAGCTTAGCCCCGAGGACTAGCGGGAGGGCCTGGACCGGGGAGCTGTTTTTT. The encoded protein is CASSLAPRTSGRAWTGELFF.